This TCR beta chain is drawn from a study of T cells in Graves' hyperthyroidism and ophthalmopathy. General study results and limits: Ophthalmopathy, as predicted by the model, came a median 6.5 months after the prediction. Blood also held most thyroid clonotypes expanded beyond 0.001.

Many counts were recorded for this clonotype. The antigen is undetermined. CDR1 is MNHNS, CDR2 SASEGT, per germline. V shed 2 bases and J shed 1 base, with 8 bases lying between them. This CDR3 has 15 amino acids. Researchers took RNA transcripts and amplified the TCR beta CDR3 regions from them. First-round RT-PCR with HTBI primers amplified the TCR CDR3 region. TCRdb analysed the multiplex PCR reads with MiXCR anew, one entry per CDR3 protein. Of hundreds of thousands of distinct CDR3 sequences listed, roughly 14% are singletons. The TCR sequence derives from a woman between 45 and 60 years old with Graves' ophthalmopathy. The sample was blood. V usage is TRBV6-1 and J usage is TRBJ2-2; D is ambiguous. The chain's CDR3 is CASSEFGMNTGELFF. DNA of the CDR3: TGTGCCAGCAGTGAATTCGGTATGAACACCGGGGAGCTGTTTTTT.